This TCR beta chain emerged from a study of T cell responses to AZD1222 COVID-19 vaccine (dated by TCRdb to the early 2020s). In terms of the full investigation: AZD1222 recipients whose second dose came at about 4 weeks and those whose second dose came at about 12 weeks were combined into one group, since spike-specific TCR depth and breadth did not differ between the two schedules. TCR sequencing covered more than 230 trial participants: 207 given two doses of AZD1222 and about 26 given two doses of MenACWY control vaccine. Trial participants were enrolled by age into subgroups of 18-55, 56-69 and 70-plus years, and roughly 150, 30 and 60 TCR-sequenced participants, respectively, were included in these subgroups. Study-wide conclusions, independent of this receptor: Most participants were white British and females outnumbered males, and the authors suggested that clonal diversity may have been underestimated. Nearly half of unique spike-specific TCRs reportedly recognized epitopes outside regions mutated in the B.1.351 and B.1.1.7 variants. Because no samples from the day 14 peak response were available, repertoires could be characterized only after the peak T cell response. The 56-69-year group was small, and its depth increase did not reach significance, likely because of low power. The whole spike protein was spanned by vaccine-associated CD4 TCRs, and dominant responses were seen in regions 160-218 and 743-854. Conclusions about previously exposed vaccinees are limited because only five to seven AZD1222 recipients were SARS-CoV-2 seropositive at baseline. A significant rise in spike-specific TCR breadth and depth was observed after two AZD1222 doses relative to day 0 and relative to MenACWY recipients.

As concerns this clone: What this receptor recognizes is not known. Base quality data are lacking; no much larger clone is found one base away.

Reading the label with the study, this specimen's time point is: baseline before first vaccination. The vaccinee samples were drawn from two UK trials, COV001 and COV002, one of which was a single-blind randomized controlled phase 2/3 trial testing AZD1222 (ChAdOx1 nCoV-19) in healthy adults. For TCRbeta chain sequencing, PBMC samples were collected from trial participants at day 0 and at day 28 after the second dose. Trimming removed 4 bases from V and 0 bases from J, leaving 8 bases between the germline ends. CDR1 SGHTA and CDR2 FQGNSA were looked up in the germline V gene. From its cysteine to its phenylalanine, the CDR3 spans 14 amino acids. The DNA shown is the 42-base CDR3, in frame from base 1. The CDR3 regions of human TCRbeta chains were analyzed by immunosequencing. Per the original workflow: TCRs in the repertoires were matched against a reference library of SARS-CoV-2-specific TCRs that had been generated with the MIRA antigen-specificity platform. Breadth meant the fraction of unique TCRs that were SARS-CoV-2-associated, whereas depth meant the fraction of total T cells that were SARS-CoV-2-associated. Using the MIRA data, every spike-specific TCR was mapped to the spike region that the TCR reacted to and assigned to either a CD4 or a CD8 class. Log10-transformed breadth and depth values were compared by one-way ANOVA with Sidak's multiple comparisons tests. TCRdb mirrors the immuneACCESS table, restricted to in-frame sequences. Some clones are absent from its copies; in checked studies, under half trace to an unresolved V gene, and the reason for the others is unknown. D and trimming come from the DNA, and the V and J calls and clone size come from that table. This sample comprises about 140,000 clones, about 92% of them detected only once. About 9.1% of the sample belongs to the ten largest clones.

The sequence links TRBV7-2 to TRBJ2-3; TRBD1 could be the D gene, as 6 bases match. This TCR came from an adult in good health. Sample: peripheral blood, taken on day 0 of AZD1222 vaccination. The DNA sequence is TGTGCCAGCAGCTACGGACAGAGCACAGATACGCAGTATTTT. This gives the protein CASSYGQSTDTQYF.